A selection of T cell receptor beta chains follows, all from one sample in a study of T cells in Graves' hyperthyroidism and ophthalmopathy. TCRdb re-derived calls from the multiplex PCR reads in MiXCR, one entry per CDR3 protein. The data hold about 400,000 distinct CDR3 sequences, with about 12% observed a single time. Material for sequencing was blood. The receptor source for this set is a woman under 30 with Graves' hyperthyroidism. CDR3s include the opening cysteine and the closing phenylalanine or tryptophan. A D gene is named only where the DNA matches it firmly. Not every row has a clone size; where given, it reads once, few, many or a size class.

-	many	TRBV6-1	TRBJ1-5	CASRRQVDQPQHF	TGTGCCAGCCGGAGACAGGTAGACCAGCCCCAGCATTTT
TRBD2	many	TRBV7-8	TRBJ2-1	CASSLELAGGNEQFF	TGTGCCAGCAGCTTAGAGCTCGCGGGAGGCAATGAGCAGTTCTTC
TRBD2	many	TRBV5-1	TRBJ2-7	CASSSLAGVVYEQYF	TGCGCCAGCAGCTCTCTAGCGGGAGTCGTTTACGAGCAGTACTTC
-	-	TRBV28	TRBJ1-2	CATRAPSNYGYTF	TGTGCCACCCGGGCCCCCTCTAACTATGGCTACACCTTC
-	few	TRBV10-1	TRBJ1-5	CASRYGPPGGQPQHF	TGCGCCAGCAGATACGGACCTCCGGGGGGTCAGCCCCAGCATTTT
TRBD1	many	TRBV7-2	TRBJ1-2	CASSLAQGTVGGYTF	TGTGCCAGCAGCTTAGCGCAGGGGACAGTAGGTGGCTACACCTTC
-	many	TRBV2	TRBJ1-6	CASSVGTGYNSPLHF	TGTGCCAGCAGTGTGGGGACGGGCTATAATTCACCCCTCCACTTT
-	many	TRBV20-1	TRBJ1-2	CSAYRVRGYTF	TGCAGTGCTTACAGGGTGCGGGGCTACACCTTC
TRBD1	-	TRBV18	TRBJ2-7	CASSDDRGEQYF	TGTGCCAGCTCGGACGACAGGGGGGAGCAGTACTTC
-	many	TRBV27	TRBJ2-4	CASSTTRGGGTLAKNIQYF	TGTGCCAGCAGTACGACTCGGGGAGGTGGGACTTTAGCCAAAAACATTCAGTACTTC
-	many	TRBV28	TRBJ1-5	CASILGGRNSNQPQHF	TGTGCCAGCATCCTAGGGGGGCGAAATAGCAATCAGCCCCAGCATTTT
-	many	TRBV2	TRBJ1-1	CARSSGQNTEAFF	TGTGCCAGGTCCTCCGGACAGAACACTGAAGCTTTCTTT
-	few	TRBV29-1	TRBJ1-5	CSVERVSKDQPQHF	TGCAGCGTTGAAAGGGTTAGCAAGGATCAGCCCCAGCATTTT
TRBD1	many	TRBV28	TRBJ1-2	CASSGGQGAYGYTF	TGTGCCAGCAGTGGGGGACAGGGGGCTTATGGCTACACCTTC
TRBD2	-	TRBV9	TRBJ2-5	CASSAGLASREEETQYF	TGTGCCAGCAGCGCCGGACTAGCGTCAAGGGAGGAAGAGACCCAGTACTTC
TRBD1	many	TRBV28	TRBJ2-7	CASSSEGAAYEQYF	TGTGCCAGCAGTTCTGAGGGGGCAGCCTACGAGCAGTACTTC
-	-	TRBV4-1	TRBJ1-4	CASSQGGIFPGVKEKLFF	TGCGCCAGCAGCCAAGGGGGGATTTTTCCAGGGGTAAAAGAAAAACTGTTTTTT
TRBD2	-	TRBV9	TRBJ2-2	CASSGGGSGRAGELFF	TGTGCCAGCAGCGGTGGGGGTAGCGGGAGAGCCGGGGAGCTGTTTTTT
-	many	TRBV12-3/TRBV12-4	TRBJ2-5	CASSLEGLGSGKTQYF	TGTGCCAGCAGTTTAGAGGGGCTGGGGAGTGGGAAGACCCAGTACTTC
-	-	TRBV19	TRBJ2-1	CASADRVNEQFF	TGTGCCAGTGCGGACCGGGTCAATGAGCAGTTCTTC
-	many	TRBV11-2	TRBJ1-6	CASSLDVLSSYNSPLHF	TGTGCCAGCAGCTTAGATGTCTTGAGCTCCTATAATTCACCCCTCCACTTT
TRBD1	-	TRBV28	TRBJ1-2	CASSLRQGRFGYGYTF	TGTGCCAGCAGTTTACGACAGGGTCGGTTCGGCTATGGCTACACCTTC
TRBD1	few	TRBV7-9	TRBJ1-1	CASSLVGGWTKAFF	TGTGCCAGCAGCTTAGTAGGGGGCTGGACTAAAGCTTTCTTT
TRBD1	few	TRBV20-1	TRBJ1-3	CSASRQGAFSGNTIYF	TGCAGTGCTAGTCGACAGGGGGCGTTTTCTGGAAACACCATATATTTT
TRBD2	-	TRBV7-3	TRBJ2-5	CASSRFDHGGEETQYF	TGTGCCAGCAGCCGATTCGACCATGGGGGGGAAGAGACCCAGTACTTC
-	-	TRBV7-2	TRBJ2-7	CASSSTQLLEIYEQYF	TGTGCCAGCAGCTCCACTCAGCTTCTTGAGATCTACGAGCAGTACTTC
-	many	TRBV6-5	TRBJ2-3	CASSYSTDYTDTQYF	TGTGCCAGCAGTTACTCGACAGATTACACAGATACGCAGTATTTT
TRBD1	few	TRBV6-6	TRBJ1-1	CASSYSGQGGGTEAFF	TGTGCCAGCAGTTACTCGGGACAGGGGGGGGGAACTGAAGCTTTCTTT
-	many	TRBV30	TRBJ1-1	CAWSVVDGGAFF	TGTGCCTGGAGTGTCGTGGATGGTGGAGCTTTCTTT